These T cell receptor beta chains were read from a single sample in a study of blood T cell repertoires in COVID-19. The table came from immunoSEQ multiplex PCR; TCRdb's copy has only in-frame clones and leaves some out. The sample holds some 340,000 clones, approximately 82% seen once. Sequencing used peripheral blood. The receptors here all came from a man under 40 with active or convalescent COVID-19. Each CDR3 is given with its conserved first and last residue. Fields, in order: V gene, D gene, J gene, clone size, CDR3 DNA, CDR3 protein. The D gene is left open where the match is weak. Clone size appears in some rows only: once, few, many, or a class for an expanded clone.

TRBV19	-	TRBJ1-4	once	TGTGCCAGTAGTACCGGTCCCGAAAAACTGTTTTTT	CASSTGPEKLFF
TRBV12-3/TRBV12-4	TRBD1	TRBJ2-7	-	TGTGCCAGCAGTTTAGGGACAGGGTCCGAGCAGTACTTC	CASSLGTGSEQYF
TRBV6-2/TRBV6-3	-	TRBJ2-3	-	TGTGCCAGCAGTTACTCGACTAGGGGACGCGCAGATACGCAGTATTTT	CASSYSTRGRADTQYF
TRBV10-2	-	TRBJ2-7	few	TGCGCCAGCAGTGGTCGGGACACGAGCTTCTCCTACGAGCAGTACTTC	CASSGRDTSFSYEQYF
TRBV6-5	-	TRBJ1-2	once	TGTGCCAGCAGTAACGAGGCAGCCTATGGCTACACCTTC	CASSNEAAYGYTF
TRBV29-1	-	TRBJ2-1	-	TGCAGCGTTGAGGGCGGGCCGGTTAAGCAGTTCTTC	CSVEGGPVKQFF
TRBV10-1	TRBD2	TRBJ2-4	-	TGCGCCACCCACACTAGCGGGGAAGGGCTAGCCAAAAACATTCAGTACTTC	CATHTSGEGLAKNIQYF
TRBV6-2/TRBV6-3	TRBD1	TRBJ1-1	-	TGTGCCAGCAGTTACACGACAGGGGATACTGAAGCTTTCTTT	CASSYTTGDTEAFF
TRBV11-2	-	TRBJ2-5	-	TGTGCCAGCAGCTTTGGCGGGTCTAGCCAAGAGACCCAGTACTTC	CASSFGGSSQETQYF
TRBV3-1/TRBV3-2	TRBD2	TRBJ2-2	-	TGTGCCAGCAGCCAGGGACTAGCGGACACCGGGGAGCTGTTTTTT	CASSQGLADTGELFF
TRBV7-3	-	TRBJ2-1	-	TGTGCCAGCAGCTTACGCGGGTGGGTGTTGGATGAGCAGTTCTTC	CASSLRGWVLDEQFF
TRBV12-5	TRBD1	TRBJ1-4	many	TGTGCTAGTGGCATACAGGGGGGACGTGAAAAACTGTTTTTT	CASGIQGGREKLFF
TRBV12-1	-	TRBJ2-1	-	TGTGCCAGCAGCCCCTATAGCGGGAGGGCCTCCGGGCGCAATGAGCAGTTCTTC	CASSPYSGRASGRNEQFF
TRBV20-1	-	TRBJ1-1	-	TGCAGTGCTCGGGTACCTGGGGAAGCTTTCTTT	CSARVPGEAFF
TRBV5-5	TRBD2	TRBJ2-1	-	TGTGCCAGCAGCCCTGGGGAGGGCGGGCTCCTTTTCTCCTACAATGAGCAGTTCTTC	CASSPGEGGLLFSYNEQFF
TRBV4-2	-	TRBJ2-1	-	TGTGCCAGCAGCCAAGTAGGGTGGGCTAGCCCCAATTCTCGAAACAATGAGCAGTTCTTC	CASSQVGWASPNSRNNEQFF
TRBV18	-	TRBJ1-4	once	TGTGCCAGCTCACCACCCGGCAGGGCCGAAAAACTGTTTTTT	CASSPPGRAEKLFF
TRBV9	TRBD2	TRBJ2-5	-	TGTGCCAGCAGCGTAGCAGGCGGGGAGGGGCGGGAGACCCAGTACTTC	CASSVAGGEGRETQYF
TRBV3-1/TRBV3-2	TRBD1	TRBJ1-4	-	TGTGCCAGCAGCCGTACCGGGACAGGGGGGCCAAAACTGTTTTTT	CASSRTGTGGPKLFF
TRBV27	-	TRBJ1-2	-	TGTGCCAGCAGTTTTTTCAGGAACTATGGCTACACCTTC	CASSFFRNYGYTF
TRBV7-2	TRBD1	TRBJ1-5	-	TGTGCCAGCAGCCATGGGACAGGGTGGAATCAGCCCCAGCATTTT	CASSHGTGWNQPQHF
TRBV6-2/TRBV6-3	-	TRBJ1-1	few	TGTGCCAGCAGTTCTTGGGGGGTGAACACTGAAGCTTTCTTT	CASSSWGVNTEAFF
TRBV27	-	TRBJ2-2	-	TGTGCCAGCAGTTTATCGATGGGGGCCGGCACCGGGGAGCTGTTTTTT	CASSLSMGAGTGELFF
TRBV5-1	TRBD1	TRBJ2-2	-	TGCGCCAGCAGCAAGGGACAGGGTAGGACCGGGGAGCTGTTTTTT	CASSKGQGRTGELFF
TRBV29-1	-	TRBJ2-1	once	TGCAGCGTTGGGCGGAGCCAATTCAATGAGCAGTTCTTC	CSVGRSQFNEQFF
TRBV9	TRBD2	TRBJ2-5	-	TGTGCCAGCAGCGTAGGGGCTAGCGGGAGAGGGGACATAGAGACCCAGTACTTC	CASSVGASGRGDIETQYF
TRBV14	-	TRBJ2-1	-	TGTGCCAGCAGCCCCCTTTTTGGGCTTCTTGAGCAGTTCTTC	CASSPLFGLLEQFF
TRBV2	-	TRBJ2-1	-	TGTGCCAGCCGCGCCCTAGCGACCTCCTACAATGAGCAGTTCTTC	CASRALATSYNEQFF
TRBV6-5	-	TRBJ2-1	-	TGTGCCAGTACACAGCGGGCATCCTTACACAATGAGCAGTTCTTC	CASTQRASLHNEQFF
TRBV9	TRBD2	TRBJ2-5	-	TGTGCCAGCAGCGTACAACCGACTAGCGGGGGACAAGAGACCCAGTACTTC	CASSVQPTSGGQETQYF
TRBV10-3	TRBD1	TRBJ2-7	-	TGTGCCATCACCCCCGGGACAGACGCCTACGAGCAGTACTTC	CAITPGTDAYEQYF
TRBV10-3	-	TRBJ2-7	-	TGTGCCATCAGTGTGTCCCGGGACAATGGTTGGCAGTACTTC	CAISVSRDNGWQYF
TRBV18	TRBD1	TRBJ2-5	-	TGTGCCAGCTCACCAATAGGACAGGGGGAACGAGAGACCCAGTACTTC	CASSPIGQGERETQYF
TRBV5-6	-	TRBJ2-3	-	TGTGCCAGCAGCTCGTCGGGGAACGCAGATACGCAGTATTTT	CASSSSGNADTQYF
TRBV2	TRBD2	TRBJ2-1	once	TGTGCCAGCAGCCGTCCGACTAGCGGGGACTACAATGAGCAGTTCTTC	CASSRPTSGDYNEQFF
TRBV4-1	-	TRBJ1-4	-	TGCGCCAGCAGCCAAGATCTCCGACTGGAACTGTTTTTT	CASSQDLRLELFF
TRBV2	-	TRBJ1-5	-	TGTGCCAGCAGTGAATTGCCGGGGGGGGTCGTCAATCAGCCCCAGCATTTT	CASSELPGGVVNQPQHF
TRBV5-1	-	TRBJ1-1	-	TGCGCCAGCAGCTTAGGGGGAACAAGGATCCAAACGGGGACGATTGAAGCTTTCTTT	CASSLGGTRIQTGTIEAFF
TRBV5-4	TRBD2	TRBJ2-1	-	TGTGCCAGCAGCTTGGACGCGGGAGGGCCGAATGAGCAGTTCTTC	CASSLDAGGPNEQFF
TRBV3-1/TRBV3-2	-	TRBJ1-1	few	TGTGCCAGCAGCCAAGATACAGTAATGAACACTGAAGCTTTCTTT	CASSQDTVMNTEAFF
TRBV7-9	-	TRBJ1-4	-	TGTGCCAGCAGCTTGGACAGTGGAAATGAAAAACTGTTTTTT	CASSLDSGNEKLFF
TRBV5-1	TRBD1	TRBJ1-4	-	TGCGCCAGCAGCCAGGGGGCCCGCACTAATGAAAAACTGTTTTTT	CASSQGARTNEKLFF
TRBV9	TRBD2	TRBJ2-2	once	TGTGCCAGCAATCGACTAGCGGGAGCGGGCGGGGAGCTGTTTTTT	CASNRLAGAGGELFF
TRBV10-3	TRBD1	TRBJ2-5	-	TGTGCCATCAGTGACGCAACAGGGGGGCAAGAGACCCAGTACTTC	CAISDATGGQETQYF
TRBV4-2	-	TRBJ2-5	many	TGTGCCAGCAGCCAAGACCAACTAGTCCAAGAGACCCAGTACTTC	CASSQDQLVQETQYF
TRBV7-9	TRBD2	TRBJ2-3	-	TGTGCCAGCAGCCCCGGGGCAGCGGGAGGGCCCGCAGATACGCAGTATTTT	CASSPGAAGGPADTQYF
TRBV7-2	TRBD2	TRBJ2-7	-	TGTGCCAGCAGCTTACGCCTAGCGGGAGTGTACGAGCAGTACTTC	CASSLRLAGVYEQYF
TRBV20-1	TRBD2	TRBJ2-1	once	TGCAGTGCTAGTCTAGAGACTAGCGGGGTTGAGCAGTTCTTC	CSASLETSGVEQFF
TRBV11-3	TRBD1	TRBJ2-3	-	TGTGCCAGCGCCATCCAGGGGGCCCCCGTGGGGGACTCGGGGGATACGCAGTATTTT	CASAIQGAPVGDSGDTQYF